This T cell receptor (beta chain) derives from a study of OX40 agonist ivuxolimab in advanced cancers. Study summary: The dose-escalation group included hepatocellular carcinoma, melanoma, renal cell carcinoma and head and neck cancer.

Assay used: immunoSEQ multiplex PCR; TCRdb lists only in-frame clones, some missing. Among approximately 99,000 clones listed, around 93% were seen once. Whole-study findings and limits: Some of the lowest clonal expansion was seen in partial responders at 0.1-3.0 mg/kg. Part of the nonresponder group also had normalized T-cell clonal expansion that was low.

To note about this clone: Its target is not known.

The germline V gene has CDR1 KGHSH and CDR2 LQKENI. CDR3 length: 13 amino acids. The germline V and J ends were trimmed by 3 bases and 4 bases, with 9 bases remaining between them. Sequencing was performed on CD4+ or CD8+ T cells sorted from blood, taken in a trial of the OX40 agonist ivuxolimab. The TCR originated in an adult with an advanced solid tumor such as melanoma, head and neck, liver or kidney cancer. This rearrangement joins TRBV18 to TRBJ2-5, with a possible D match to TRBD1 (6 bases). CDR3: CASSPLGAETQYF. CDR3 nucleotides: TGTGCCAGCTCACCTTTGGGGGCAGAGACCCAGTACTTC.